The clone carrying this T cell receptor (beta chain) was recorded a few times. The data derive from a study of human T cells and chemical hapten exposure. Study-level information: Across the whole study, which lasted about 23 weeks, patients were given diphenylcyclopropenone on the scalp once a week.

The time point is: patch test 3, about 24 weeks after DPC sensitization. This sample's treatment: therapeutic diphenylcyclopropenone sensitization with weekly scalp DPC. TCRdb ran MiXCR on the RACE reads and lists one entry per CDR3 protein. The top ten clones hold approximately 2.3% of a sample with under 200,000 distinct CDR3 sequences, 25% to 30% of them seen once. The CDR3 has 14 residues. Germline V CDR1 and CDR2: LNHDA, SQIVND (reference sequence). With 6 bases removed from V and 7 bases from J, the gap between germline ends came to 16 bases. The receptor's source is a woman aged 18-35 years with alopecia areata. Some clones in this sample may be carry-over from other donors' samples. The specimen was whole blood, collected in connection with sensitization to the hapten diphenylcyclopropenone (DPC). This rearrangement joins TRBV19 to TRBJ1-5; D gene uncertain. The CDR3 is CASRAESLYQPQHF. The CDR3 DNA sequence: TGTGCCAGTAGGGCGGAAAGTTTATACCAGCCCCAGCATTTT.